The next 15 T cell receptor beta chains were all read from a single sample in a study of STAT5B mutations in CD4+ large granular lymphocyte leukemia. TCRdb keeps only in-frame clones here, not all; method: immunoSEQ multiplex PCR. Of 25,000 to 35,000 clones in the sample, less than 75% are singletons; the top ten hold about 0.45%. The source material was CD4+ T cells from blood buffy coats. Receptors originate from a human donor in good health.

The chain carries TRBV18 and TRBJ2-2, with TRBD2 matching over 7 bases. CDR1 is KGHSH, CDR2 LQKENI, per germline. The CDR3 is made up of 15 amino acids. V lost 5 bases to trimming and J lost 4 bases; unmatched junction nucleotides: 7. CDR3 nucleotides: TGTGCCAGCTCAACTAATGGCGGGGGCACCGGGGAGCTGTTTTTT. It codes for CASSTNGGGTGELFF. The variable domain in full, with the rest retrieved from reference TRBV18 and TRBJ2-2, is NAGVMQNPRHLVRRRGQEARLRCSPMKGHSHVYWYRQLPEEGLKFMVYLQKENIIDESGMPKERFSAEFPKEGPSILRIQQVVRGDSAAYFCASSTNGGGTGELFFGEGSRLTVL.

This clone has only a few counts. J is TRBJ1-1 and V is TRBV10-2; D not certain. V was pared by 2 bases and J by 1 base, with 8 bases between. Germline CDR1 reads WSHSY; CDR2 reads SAAADI. The CDR3 has 14 amino acids. Here the CDR3 DNA reads TGCGCCAGCAGTGAGAGTCAGTCGAACACTGAAGCTTTCTTT. It translates to CASSESQSNTEAFF.

This chain connects TRBV5-5 to TRBJ1-1; weak D call: TRBD1 (5 bases). This CDR3 region has 13 residues. Germline V gives CDR1 SGHKS, CDR2 YYEKEE (reference sequence). Trimming shortened V by 1 base and J by 5 bases, and 9 bases separated the two germline ends. CDR3 residues: CASSLSWGTEAFF. The DNA for the CDR3 is TGTGCCAGCAGCTTGAGTTGGGGGACTGAAGCTTTCTTT.

The chain joins TRBV19 to TRBJ1-6, with D possibly being TRBD1 (5 bases). Trimming took 4 bases from V and 13 from J, leaving 11 bases between them. The germline V gene encodes CDR1 LNHDA and CDR2 SQIVND (reference sequence). The CDR3 spans 12 residues. The CDR3 sequence is CASSTRGTPLHF. The CDR3 region has the DNA TGTGCCAGTAGTACCCGTGGGACGCCCCTCCACTTT. The whole variable domain, filled in from reference TRBV19 and TRBJ1-6, reads DGGITQSPKYLFRKEGQNVTLSCEQNLNHDAMYWYRQDPGQGLRLIYYSQIVNDFQKGDIAEGYSVSREKKESFPLTVTSAQKNPTAFYLCASSTRGTPLHFGNGTRLTVT.

The V gene is TRBV5-8, the J gene TRBJ2-5; 7 bases match TRBD1. V lost 4 bases to trimming and J lost 4 bases; unmatched junction nucleotides: 4. Germline V gene data show CDR1 as SGHTS and CDR2 as YDEGEE. This CDR3 region has 13 residues. The CDR3 nucleotides read TGTGCCAGCAGCCTTGACAGGGTAGAGACCCAGTACTTC. Protein sequence: CASSLDRVETQYF.

V usage is TRBV6-5 and J usage is TRBJ2-7; 10 positions agree with TRBD1. The CDR3 has 15 amino acids. Trimming removed 3 bases from V and 3 bases from J; junction bases left unmatched: 5. Germline loops: CDR1 MNHEY, CDR2 SVGAGI. The CDR3 nucleotides are TGTGCCAGCAGTTATGACAGGGGGCGCGTCTACGAGCAGTACTTC. This encodes CASSYDRGRVYEQYF.

The chain employs TRBV7-9 and TRBJ2-7, with 7 bases identical to TRBD1. CDR1 and CDR2 from the germline V gene are SEHNR and FQNEAQ (reference sequence). V lost 4 bases to trimming and J lost 6 bases; unmatched junction nucleotides: 6. This CDR3 is built from 13 residues. This CDR3 is CASSWDSGGEQYF. Here the CDR3 DNA reads TGTGCCAGCAGCTGGGACAGCGGTGGCGAGCAGTACTTC.

The CDR3 bases are TGTGCCAGCAGCCATGCCAAAAACATTCAGTACTTC. This sequence encodes CASSHAKNIQYF. The gene calls are TRBV14 and TRBJ2-4; no definite D call. CDR1 SGHDN and CDR2 FVKESK come from the germline V gene. This CDR3 comprises 12 residues. V was shortened by 3 bases and J by 1 base, with 1 base between the two germline ends.

The chain uses TRBV18 and TRBJ1-1; no clear D. The CDR3 has 12 amino acids. CDR1 KGHSH and CDR2 LQKENI come from the germline V gene. Trimming removed 2 bases from V and 3 bases from J, with 4 bases in between. The CDR3 here is CASSPGDTEAFF. CDR3 bases: TGTGCCAGCTCACCAGGGGACACTGAAGCTTTCTTT. Based on the CDR3 plus reference TRBV18 and TRBJ1-1, the full variable domain is NAGVMQNPRHLVRRRGQEARLRCSPMKGHSHVYWYRQLPEEGLKFMVYLQKENIIDESGMPKERFSAEFPKEGPSILRIQQVVRGDSAAYFCASSPGDTEAFFGQGTRLTVV.

This chain connects TRBV18 to TRBJ1-3; 9 bases fit TRBD1. This CDR3 is built from 16 residues. The junction had 10 bases not matched to a gene; V was cut back by 1 base and J by 9 bases. Per germline, CDR1 KGHSH and CDR2 LQKENI. CDR3: CASSPLPGQGLSTIYF. The DNA for the CDR3 is TGTGCCAGCTCACCACTCCCGGGACAGGGTCTAAGCACCATATATTTT. The whole variable domain, filled in from reference TRBV18 and TRBJ1-3, reads NAGVMQNPRHLVRRRGQEARLRCSPMKGHSHVYWYRQLPEEGLKFMVYLQKENIIDESGMPKERFSAEFPKEGPSILRIQQVVRGDSAAYFCASSPLPGQGLSTIYFGEGSWLTVV.

A few counts support this clone. This chain joins TRBV19 and TRBJ1-2, with D perhaps TRBD1 (5 bases). CDR3 length: 15 amino acids. CDR1 and CDR2 from the germline V gene are LNHDA and SQIVND (reference sequence). Trimming cost V 3 bases and J 7 bases, with 18 bases left between them. In nucleotides, the CDR3 is TGTGCCAGTAGTATCGGTGCGACAGTTCTAGGTGGCTACACCTTC. Translated: CASSIGATVLGGYTF.

This clone was seen only a few times. The chain joins TRBV2 to TRBJ1-5; no clear D. Trimming left V 3 bases short and J 0 bases short, with 9 bases between. The CDR3 spans 15 residues. Germline CDR1 reads SNHLY; CDR2 reads FYNNEI. DNA for the CDR3: TGTGCCAGCAGTGAGTGGTCCTTTAGCAATCAGCCCCAGCATTTT. This encodes CASSEWSFSNQPQHF.

The chain links TRBV18 to TRBJ1-2; the D is unclear. The ends were cut back, 3 bases at V and 3 bases at J, with 11 bases in the middle. Germline CDR1 is KGHSH and CDR2 is LQKENI. This CDR3 is built from 14 residues. CDR3 sequence (DNA): TGTGCCAGCTCACCTTTAGTGTTCGACTATGGCTACACCTTC. This translates into CASSPLVFDYGYTF.

This rearrangement joins TRBV28 to TRBJ1-1; D is perhaps TRBD1 (6 bases). Germline V CDR1 and CDR2: MDHEN, SYDVKM. There are 15 residues in the CDR3. The V and J ends lost 4 bases and 0 bases respectively, with 12 bases between them. The CDR3 DNA sequence: TGTGCCAGCAGTTCCTGGAGGACAGTGAACACTGAAGCTTTCTTT. Its translation: CASSSWRTVNTEAFF.

The chain links TRBV7-8 to TRBJ2-7, with D possibly TRBD2 on 6 matching bases. This CDR3 region has 11 residues. V lost 4 bases and J 7 bases, leaving 8 bases between the germline ends. Germline CDR1 and CDR2: SGHVS and FQNEAQ. The CDR3 region has the DNA TGTGCCAGCAGCTCCGCGGGAGAGCAGTACTTC. Translation gives CASSSAGEQYF.